This is a list of T cell receptor beta chains from one sample in a study of shared clonotypes between healthy human individuals. The repertoire was sequenced with immunoSEQ multiplex PCR; TCRdb's copy has only in-frame clones and lacks some. Here the sample spans 800,000 or so clones, 96% being singletons. Material: naive CD8+ T cells sorted from blood. The source of these receptors is a man younger than 40 in good health. CDR3s leave out the opening cysteine and the closing phenylalanine or tryptophan. Fields, in order: V gene, D gene, CDR3 protein. D genes are given only for firm matches.

v_gene: TRBV7-9; d_gene: .; CDR3aa: ASSLVGWLDLPP
v_gene: TRBV18; d_gene: .; CDR3aa: ASSPTGPSSYNEQF
v_gene: TRBV6-5; d_gene: .; CDR3aa: ASSSPRIMGKETQY
v_gene: TRBV27; d_gene: .; CDR3aa: ASSLLSGYEQY
v_gene: TRBV29-1; d_gene: .; CDR3aa: SVAARSSYNEQF
v_gene: TRBV4-1; d_gene: .; CDR3aa: ASSQHRGPNTEAF
v_gene: TRBV11-2; d_gene: .; CDR3aa: ASSSLRSEQF
v_gene: TRBV27; d_gene: .; CDR3aa: ASSYVGTRGNEQF
v_gene: TRBV5-1; d_gene: TRBD2; CDR3aa: ASSASGNEQF
v_gene: TRBV11-2; d_gene: .; CDR3aa: ASSRDSPWSYNEQF
v_gene: TRBV11-2; d_gene: TRBD2; CDR3aa: ASSPLTSGSSYEQY
v_gene: TRBV6-1; d_gene: .; CDR3aa: ASSDGVKGRNSGNTIY
v_gene: TRBV19; d_gene: .; CDR3aa: ASSRLSADQILQETQY
v_gene: TRBV6-1; d_gene: TRBD1; CDR3aa: ASRSQGDTIY
v_gene: TRBV11-2; d_gene: TRBD2; CDR3aa: ASSWGLAGVAAYEQY
v_gene: TRBV28; d_gene: TRBD2; CDR3aa: ASHVGRGFTGELF
v_gene: TRBV7-3; d_gene: .; CDR3aa: ASSFYVNTEAF
v_gene: TRBV2; d_gene: TRBD1; CDR3aa: ASSAGDSQTYEQY
v_gene: TRBV7-2; d_gene: .; CDR3aa: ASSSFGWDTEAF
v_gene: TRBV27; d_gene: .; CDR3aa: ASSLSRGALSYEQY
v_gene: TRBV5-6; d_gene: .; CDR3aa: ASSLFGGTEAF
v_gene: TRBV4-3; d_gene: .; CDR3aa: ASSQEDGDEKLF
v_gene: TRBV27; d_gene: TRBD2; CDR3aa: ASRPLLAGAVGELF
v_gene: TRBV5-6; d_gene: .; CDR3aa: ASSLWSLSYEQY
v_gene: TRBV27; d_gene: .; CDR3aa: ASSGHGGSMAQY
v_gene: TRBV5-8; d_gene: TRBD1; CDR3aa: ASSLEPGQGANEQY
v_gene: TRBV7-9; d_gene: .; CDR3aa: ASSRTEGNQPQH
v_gene: TRBV7-2; d_gene: TRBD2; CDR3aa: ASSYLAGANNEQF
v_gene: TRBV5-1; d_gene: TRBD1; CDR3aa: ASSSGTENTEAF
v_gene: TRBV7-2; d_gene: .; CDR3aa: ASSLYVGEQETQY
v_gene: TRBV6-1; d_gene: TRBD1; CDR3aa: ASSPDRGSGNTIY
v_gene: TRBV4-1; d_gene: TRBD2; CDR3aa: ASSQLAGTSYEQY